This T cell receptor (beta chain) was retrieved from a study of shared clonotypes between healthy human individuals. Sequencing was performed with immunoSEQ multiplex PCR; in TCRdb, only in-frame clones are kept and a portion is missing. The sample includes about 480,000 clones, around 74% seen only once; the top ten take 10% to 15%. All donors were healthy HIV-negative adults lacking recent acute infections or vaccinations. V shed 7 bases and J shed 1 base, with 10 bases lying between them. The germline CDR1 and CDR2 sequences are SNHLY and FYNNEI. The CDR3 is made up of 13 amino acids. This clone was observed a few times.

Sample: PBMCs. The clonotype comes from a woman between 40 and 50 years old in good health. Some clones in this sample may be carry-over from other donors' samples. The chain has TRBV2 and TRBJ1-1; the D is unclear. The CDR3 spells CASTPWGNTEAFF. CDR3 DNA sequence: TGTGCCAGCACCCCTTGGGGGAACACTGAAGCTTTCTTT.